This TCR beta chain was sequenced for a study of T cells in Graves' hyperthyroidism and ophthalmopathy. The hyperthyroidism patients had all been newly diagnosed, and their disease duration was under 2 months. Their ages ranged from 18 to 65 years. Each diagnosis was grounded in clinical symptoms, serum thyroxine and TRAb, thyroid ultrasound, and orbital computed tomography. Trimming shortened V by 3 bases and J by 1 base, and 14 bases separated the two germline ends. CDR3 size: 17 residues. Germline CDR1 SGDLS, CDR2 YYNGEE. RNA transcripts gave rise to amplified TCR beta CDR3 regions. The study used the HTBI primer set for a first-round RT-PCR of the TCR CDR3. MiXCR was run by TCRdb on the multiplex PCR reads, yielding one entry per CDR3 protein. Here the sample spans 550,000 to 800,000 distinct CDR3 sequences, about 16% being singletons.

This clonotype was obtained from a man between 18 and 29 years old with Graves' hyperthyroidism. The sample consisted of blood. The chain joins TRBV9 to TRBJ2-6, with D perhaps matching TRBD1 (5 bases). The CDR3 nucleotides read TGTGCCAGCAGCGCCCAAACAACAGGTTCTGGGGCCAACGTCCTGACTTTC. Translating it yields CASSAQTTGSGANVLTF.